Presented here are 24 T cell receptor beta chains from one specimen sequenced in a study of CXCR3-negative and CXCR3-positive naive CD8 T cells. Each TRB cDNA library was prepared by 5' RACE (with UMI labels). For each CDR3 protein, TCRdb gives one entry from its re-call of the 5' RACE reads, without DNA. This sample's table reports approximately 39,000 distinct CDR3 sequences. Sequencing input: memory CD8+ T cells from blood. Source of these receptors: a human donor in good health. Some clones in this sample may be carry-over from other donors' samples.

The CDR3 spells CASSQTGDQPAPLHF. V gene TRBV6-4 combines with J gene TRBJ1-6; checking the TCRdb D call of TRBD1 is not possible without DNA. The CDR3 covers 15 residues. Germline lookup yields CDR1 MRHNA and CDR2 SNTAGT.

The chain has TRBV6-5 and TRBJ2-1; TCRdb gives TRBD1 as the D gene, but with no DNA this cannot be confirmed. Germline V gene data show CDR1 as MNHEY and CDR2 as SVGAGI. The CDR3 is 16 amino acids. This chain's CDR3 is CASSYLGQMYYNEQFF.

The V gene is TRBV4-3, the J gene TRBJ2-1. This CDR3 spans 14 amino acids. Germline values: CDR1 LGHNA, CDR2 YSLEER. CDR3 residues: CASSQVVTHNEQFF.

V and J are TRBV15 and TRBJ2-1; the D gene TCRdb calls, TRBD1, cannot be checked with no DNA. Germline-derived CDR1 and CDR2 are LNHNV and YYDKDF (reference sequence). The CDR3 extends over 13 amino acids. CDR3 amino acids: CATSTGVGNEQFF. The full variable domain, in which reference TRBV15 and TRBJ2-1 provide the parts outside the CDR3, is DAMVIQNPRYQVTQFGKPVTLSCSQTLNHNVMYWYQQKSSQAPKLLFHYYDKDFNNEADTPDNFQSRRPNTSFCFLDIRSPGLGDTAMYLCATSTGVGNEQFFGPGTRLTVL.

This chain uses TRBV29-1 with TRBJ1-2; TCRdb names TRBD1, which stays unverified in the absence of DNA. CDR1 SQVTM and CDR2 ANQGSEA come from the germline V gene. This CDR3 is 11 amino acids long. The CDR3 sequence: CSARTIYGYTF.

The J gene is TRBJ2-7, the V gene TRBV7-9. CDR3 length: 13 residues. Germline lookup yields CDR1 SEHNR and CDR2 FQNEAQ (reference sequence). CDR3 residues: CASSLGRNYEQYF.

This rearrangement joins TRBV28 to TRBJ2-6; the D gene TCRdb calls, TRBD1, cannot be checked with no DNA. CDR3 size: 18 residues. CDR1 is MDHEN and CDR2 is SYDVKM in the germline V gene. This CDR3 reads CASSLAWSGPSGANVLTF.

V gene TRBV12-3 or TRBV12-4 combines with J gene TRBJ2-2. The CDR3 totals 15 residues. The CDR3: CASSHGPKLTGELFF.

The J gene is TRBJ2-7, the V gene TRBV2. Germline CDR1 and CDR2: SNHLY and FYNNEI. The CDR3 runs to 12 residues. The CDR3 here is CASSPNYYEQYF.

The chain uses TRBV5-4 and TRBJ1-1; without DNA, the TCRdb call of TRBD1 cannot be checked. The V gene's germline CDR1 is SGHNT and CDR2 YYREEE (reference sequence). The CDR3 sequence is 15 residues long. The CDR3 loop is CASSFRDREGTEAFF.

The CDR3 spells CASSFQGLAGARHNEQFF. J is TRBJ2-1 and V is TRBV27; TCRdb names TRBD2, which stays unverified in the absence of DNA. The germline CDR1 and CDR2 sequences are MNHEY and SMNVEV (reference sequence). The CDR3 contains 18 residues.

The chain recombines TRBV7-9 with TRBJ2-1. This CDR3 has 16 amino acids. The germline V gene has CDR1 SEHNR and CDR2 FQNEAQ (reference sequence). The CDR3 is CASSLSDRGSYNEQFF.

Here the CDR3 reads CASSDKGLATDTQYF. V is TRBV6-4 and J is TRBJ2-3. The CDR3 contains 15 residues. Looked up from germline, CDR1 is MRHNA and CDR2 is SNTAGT.

The V and J genes are TRBV25-1 and TRBJ2-1; TCRdb gives TRBD1 as the D gene, but with no DNA this cannot be confirmed. Germline CDR1 is MGHDK and CDR2 is SYGVNS. The CDR3 contains 16 residues. The CDR3 region is CASSAPGTGLTNEQFF. Supplemented by reference TRBV25-1 and TRBJ2-1, the full variable domain reads EADIYQTPRYLVIGTGKKITLECSQTMGHDKMYWYQQDPGMELHLIHYSYGVNSTEKGDLSSESTVSRIRTEHFPLTLESARPSHTSQYLCASSAPGTGLTNEQFFGPGTRLTVL.

V usage is TRBV27 and J usage is TRBJ2-1; TCRdb's assignment of TRBD1 cannot be checked, as there is no DNA. CDR1 is MNHEY and CDR2 is SMNVEV in the germline V gene (reference sequence). The CDR3 sequence is 14 residues long. CDR3 sequence reads: CASSPGQGFYEQFF.

The CDR3 sequence is CASSYLRDGPGANVLTF. V and J are TRBV6-2 or TRBV6-3 and TRBJ2-6; the D call from TCRdb, TRBD1, cannot be confirmed without DNA. This CDR3 is built from 17 residues. Germline V gene data show CDR1 as MNHEY and CDR2 as SVGEGT.

Measured by frequency, this clonotype is medium-sized. V gene TRBV5-1 combines with J gene TRBJ1-1; TCRdb indicates TRBD1, and absent DNA this call remains unverified. The germline V gene encodes CDR1 SGHRS and CDR2 YFSETQ. The CDR3 contains 13 residues. This chain's CDR3 is CASSLGQGVVAFF.

This chain links TRBV7-3 with TRBJ2-4. Germline values: CDR1 SGHTA, CDR2 FQGTGA. This CDR3 has 13 amino acids. This chain's CDR3 is CASSDYAKNIQYF.

The chain recombines TRBV20-1 with TRBJ2-3; lacking DNA, the TRBD1 call made by TCRdb goes unchecked. Germline V lookup: CDR1 DFQATT, CDR2 SNEGSKA (reference sequence). CDR3 size: 16 residues. The CDR3 loop is CSAQTGRVSLTDTQYF.

The chain couples TRBV4-1 to TRBJ2-7; TCRdb's D call, TRBD1, is unchecked because there is no DNA. Germline V lookup: CDR1 MGHRA, CDR2 YSYEKL. The CDR3 has 13 amino acids. The CDR3: CASSPMTAYEQYF.

The rearrangement joins TRBV29-1 to TRBJ2-7; there is no DNA to check the TCRdb D call of TRBD2. Germline-derived CDR1 and CDR2 are SQVTM and ANQGSEA. This CDR3 has 15 residues. CDR3: CSVSFKEVATYEQYF.

The rearrangement joins TRBV7-6 to TRBJ2-7; TCRdb's D gene call, TRBD2, goes unchecked for lack of DNA. CDR1 SGHVS and CDR2 FNYEAQ come from the germline V gene. The CDR3 covers 16 residues. CDR3 amino acids: CASSASPGLAADEQYF.

V is TRBV28 and J is TRBJ2-7; TCRdb proposes TRBD1, but this gene call is untestable without DNA. The CDR3 length is 13 residues. From germline, CDR1 is MDHEN and CDR2 SYDVKM. CDR3 sequence: CASRDRGVFEQYF.

The V gene is TRBV7-9, the J gene TRBJ2-5; without DNA, the TCRdb call of TRBD2 cannot be checked. Per the germline V gene, CDR1 is SEHNR and CDR2 is FQNEAQ (reference sequence). The CDR3 totals 20 residues. CDR3: CASSRRQLTSSGGPVVTQYF.